One sample yielded the 17 T cell receptor beta chains listed below, sequenced in a study of T cell repertoires in cytomegalovirus infection (dated by TCRdb to the late 2010s). No antigen has been assigned to these receptors. Sequencing was performed on an Illumina HiSeq 1500. TCRdb reran the public reads through fastp at Q25 and MiXCR, keeping productive beta chains. Entries are consolidated by CDR3 protein sequence, retaining the most common genes and DNA. This sample gives fewer than 1,000,000 distinct CDR3 sequences in total; roughly 31% of them show up just once. Of the sample, 13% falls within the top ten clones. Interpreted using the paper, the treatment or condition label stands for: in vitro stimulation with specific CMV peptide epitopes to enrich CMV-specific T cells. The sample was cultured CD8+ T cells from PBMCs, taken from culture after CMV antigen stimulation. The receptors were gathered from a human donor in good health (CMV status not recorded). Some clones in this sample may be carry-over from other donors' samples.

V and J are TRBV9 and TRBJ2-1, with D maybe TRBD2 (6 bases). Trimming took 4 bases from V and 6 from J, leaving 14 bases between them. The CDR3 sequence is 14 residues long. The germline V gene has CDR1 SGDLS and CDR2 YYNGEE. The DNA for the CDR3 is TGTGCCAGCAGCCCATCGGGGGTAGTCAATGAGCAGTTCTTC. Protein: CASSPSGVVNEQFF.

Many counts were recorded for this clonotype. The chain carries TRBV28 and TRBJ2-1, with 10 bases that match TRBD1. There are 17 residues in the CDR3. After removal of 2 bases from V and 0 bases from J, the junction contained 4 bases not matched to a gene. Per germline, CDR1 MDHEN and CDR2 SYDVKM. The CDR3 nucleotides are TGTGCCAGCAGTTTAGTGACAGGGGGCTTCTCCTACAATGAGCAGTTCTTC. Protein sequence: CASSLVTGGFSYNEQFF. Supplemented by reference TRBV28 and TRBJ2-1, the full variable domain reads DVKVTQSSRYLVKRTGEKVFLECVQDMDHENMFWYRQDPGLGLRLIYFSYDVKMKEKGDIPEGYSVSREKKERFSLILESASTNQTSMYLCASSLVTGGFSYNEQFFGPGTRLTVL.

This clonotype came up a few times. At one end the junction does not follow the germline gene, possibly because of a read error. The V and J genes are TRBV7-6 and TRBJ2-7; D is uncertain. Germline-derived CDR1 and CDR2 are SGHVS and FNYEAQ. This CDR3 has 13 residues. Here the CDR3 DNA reads TGTGCTAGCAGCCTCCAAGGAAGTTCCGAGCAGTACTTC. It is translated as CASSLQGSSEQYF.

The rearrangement uses TRBV6-8 and TRBJ2-2; 8 bases are a match to TRBD2. V lost 8 bases to trimming and J lost 5 bases; unmatched junction nucleotides: 10. The CDR3 consists of 15 residues. Looked up from germline, CDR1 is MNHGY and CDR2 is SAAAGT. CDR3 in DNA: TGTGCCAGCTGCCCCGGGGGGGCCAGAACCGGGGAGCTGTTTTTT. Its translation: CASCPGGARTGELFF.

This chain joins TRBV19 and TRBJ2-7; the D is unclear. Per the germline V gene, CDR1 is LNHDA and CDR2 is SQIVND (reference sequence). V was clipped by 3 bases and J by 6 bases, with 15 bases between them. The CDR3 runs 14 residues. The CDR3 sequence is CASSIDRGPREQYF. CDR3 coding DNA: TGTGCCAGTAGTATCGACCGCGGCCCTCGCGAGCAGTACTTC. Full variable domain (outside the CDR3, taken from reference TRBV19 and TRBJ2-7): DGGITQSPKYLFRKEGQNVTLSCEQNLNHDAMYWYRQDPGQGLRLIYYSQIVNDFQKGDIAEGYSVSREKKESFPLTVTSAQKNPTAFYLCASSIDRGPREQYFGPGTRLTVT.

The chain employs TRBV5-1 and TRBJ2-3; 9 nucleotides align to TRBD2. V shed 4 bases, J shed 5 bases, and the junction held 14 bases outside the gene matches. The germline V gene encodes CDR1 SGHRS and CDR2 YFSETQ. The CDR3 totals 17 residues. The CDR3 bases are TGCGCCAGCAGCCCCCGGGGTAGCGGGGGTGCTAGAGATACGCAGTATTTT. Protein product: CASSPRGSGGARDTQYF.

In its sample, this clonotype was seen many times. The J gene is TRBJ2-1, the V gene TRBV12-3 or TRBV12-4, with 7 bases identical to TRBD1. V trimming: 7 bases; J trimming: 5 bases; junction bases outside the gene matches: 23. The CDR3 contains 19 residues. In DNA, the CDR3 is TGTGCCAGCACTTTTGGGTCCCGCGACAGGGTCCAATTGAACAATGAGCAGTTCTTC. Amino acids: CASTFGSRDRVQLNNEQFF.

V is TRBV19 and J is TRBJ2-4; 10 bases are shared with TRBD2. Germline trimming cut 9 bases from V and 1 base from J; bases unmatched to any gene: 12. The length of the CDR3 is 17 residues. In germline, CDR1 is LNHDA, CDR2 SQIVND (reference sequence). CDR3 DNA: TGTGCCAGCAGTCTGCTAGCGGGGGAGGGGGCCAAAAACATTCAGTACTTC. It yields the protein CASSLLAGEGAKNIQYF.

This clonotype was observed at least ten times. The chain links TRBV7-6 to TRBJ2-5; 8 nucleotides line up with TRBD2. Germline CDR1 and CDR2: SGHVS and FNYEAQ. The CDR3 extends over 14 amino acids. V was pared by 1 base and J by 5 bases, with 3 bases of the junction left unmatched. In DNA, the CDR3 is TGTGCCAGCAGCTTAGGAGTAGCGGGGGAGACCCAGTACTTC. Its translation is CASSLGVAGETQYF.

This clonotype was found a few times. This chain links TRBV4-1 with TRBJ1-4, with D uncertain. V lost 3 bases and J 5 bases, leaving 16 bases between the germline ends. From germline, CDR1 is MGHRA and CDR2 YSYEKL. The CDR3 is 16 amino acids. CDR3 amino acids: CASSQSTAAKNEKLFF. The CDR3 bases are TGCGCCAGCAGCCAGAGTACGGCGGCCAAGAATGAAAAACTGTTTTTT.

This clonotype was counted only a few times. The rearrangement links TRBV7-8 to TRBJ2-1; 8 bases agree with TRBD2. With V trimmed by 2 bases and J by 7 bases, 10 bases remained unmatched. Germline V CDR1 and CDR2: SGHVS, FQNEAQ. The CDR3 has 16 amino acids. Written as DNA, the CDR3 is TGTGCCAGCAGCTTATCTGGCGGGGGGCGAGGGAATGAGCAGTTCTTC. This codes for CASSLSGGGRGNEQFF.

V and J are TRBV19 and TRBJ1-6, with 10 bases identical to TRBD1. Germline CDR1 and CDR2: LNHDA and SQIVND (reference sequence). V was pared by 5 bases and J by 6 bases, with 4 bases of the junction left unmatched. This CDR3 region has 15 residues. The CDR3 is CASSAGTGANSPLHF. The CDR3 DNA is TGTGCCAGTAGTGCTGGGACAGGGGCTAATTCACCCCTCCACTTT. Based on the CDR3 plus reference TRBV19 and TRBJ1-6, the full variable domain is DGGITQSPKYLFRKEGQNVTLSCEQNLNHDAMYWYRQDPGQGLRLIYYSQIVNDFQKGDIAEGYSVSREKKESFPLTVTSAQKNPTAFYLCASSAGTGANSPLHFGNGTRLTVT.

The V gene is TRBV28, the J gene TRBJ1-1; 8 nucleotides agree with TRBD1. Germline lookup yields CDR1 MDHEN and CDR2 SYDVKM. The CDR3 extends over 12 amino acids. With V trimmed by 10 bases and J by 7 bases, 8 bases remained unmatched. The CDR3 loop is CATRTGRDEAFF. DNA of the CDR3: TGTGCCACTAGGACAGGGCGTGATGAAGCTTTCTTT.

The gene calls are TRBV6-1 and TRBJ1-1; D not resolved. Germline V gene sequence: CDR1 MNHNS, CDR2 SASEGT. There are 14 residues in the CDR3. Trimming shortened V by 5 bases and J by 5 bases, and 15 bases separated the two germline ends. The CDR3 region is CASSLDGEWTEAFF. The CDR3 nucleotides are TGTGCCAGCAGTTTGGACGGGGAGTGGACTGAAGCTTTCTTT.

V is TRBV5-1 and J is TRBJ1-4; D is perhaps TRBD1 (5 bases). CDR1 and CDR2 from the germline V gene are SGHRS and YFSETQ. The ends were cut back, 5 bases at V and 2 bases at J, with 25 bases in the middle. The CDR3 spans 19 residues. CDR3 protein: CASRDPGTRGSTTNEKLFF. In DNA, the CDR3 is TGCGCCAGCAGAGATCCCGGGACCCGGGGGTCGACGACTAATGAAAAACTGTTTTTT.

This clonotype has more than one count but fewer than ten. This sequence joins TRBV19 and TRBJ1-4; D is possibly TRBD1 (5 bases). Trimming removed 8 bases at V and 0 bases at J, with 19 bases between. From germline, CDR1 is LNHDA and CDR2 SQIVND (reference sequence). CDR3 length equals 17 residues. The CDR3 loop reads CASEPGPTDPTNEKLFF. The CDR3 DNA reads as TGTGCCAGTGAACCGGGGCCCACGGACCCAACTAATGAAAAACTGTTTTTT.

This clonotype was seen a handful of times. The chain has TRBV6-2 or TRBV6-3 and TRBJ1-1; unclear D gene. The length of the CDR3 is 13 residues. Germline CDR1 is MNHEY and CDR2 is SVGEGT. V was pared by 2 bases and J by 7 bases, with 11 bases between. The CDR3 coding sequence is TGTGCCAGCAGTTACACGGACTCCATTGAAGCTTTCTTT. Encoded protein: CASSYTDSIEAFF.